The present TCR beta chain was sequenced within a study of blood T cell repertoires in COVID-19 (dated by TCRdb to the early 2020s). For the wider study: Samples covering the acute and convalescent phases of COVID-19 were provided by collaborators in the United States, Italy and Spain. Where available, HLA class I and class II types were obtained from metadata supplied by the sample provider rather than from assay-based typing. The prospective study material was composed of cDNA or gDNA derived from T cells, B-cell-depleted T cells, or PBMCs. The sample metadata nearly always contained a de-identified subject ID, COVID-19 status, age in years and sex. The samples were drawn from two sources: the first 160 participants of the ongoing ImmuneRACE study, and approximately 1,300 subjects contributed by 6 global collaborators. The dataset comprised deeply sampled blood TCRbeta repertoires from subjects exposed to, actively infected with, or recovered from COVID-19. The repertoires were released in a freely available public database meant as a resource for research on the immune response to SARS-CoV-2. Study-wide findings and limitations: The quantity of clinical and demographic metadata differed by source and by participant and was supplied without curation.

Trimming at the junction amounts to 2 bases on V and 2 bases on J, and the germline ends lie 17 bases apart. The CDR3, from cysteine to phenylalanine, totals 17 residues. Left in the record is the CDR3 DNA by itself, 51 bases read in frame from the first base. The germline V gene specifies MNHEY as CDR1 and SVGEGT as CDR2. Participants in the prospective study were enrolled through a virtual design, were aged about 18 to 89 years, and lived in fewer than 30 United States geographic areas. In the prospective study, participants were assigned to cohorts based on the clinical history participants reported in a screening survey and a study questionnaire. ImmuneRACE Cohort 3 recovered participants were defined by two consecutive negative NP/OP PCR tests, healthcare professional clearance, or symptom resolution. Mobile phlebotomists in the prospective study collected whole blood, serum and a nasopharyngeal or oropharyngeal swab from every participant. Additional blood draws and questionnaires over an approximately two-month period could optionally be provided by prospective study participants. Before DNA extraction, prospective study blood samples were shipped either frozen or at room temperature.

On this clone itself: What this receptor recognizes is not known. No base quality values were provided; no much bigger clone lies one nucleotide off.

TCRbeta CDR3 regions were amplified from genomic DNA using the immunoSEQ Assay, a bias-controlled multiplex PCR. In the source study's methods: The number of nucleated cells in each sample was estimated from the amplification of reference gene primers within the assay. To quantify the absolute abundance of each unique TCRbeta CDR3 rearrangement, sequence reads were collapsed and filtered. For each sample, productive Simpson clonality was calculated as the square root of Simpson's diversity index across productive rearrangements. The clones in this table, taken by TCRdb from immuneACCESS, are in-frame only. Not every clone is retained; where verified, under half of the shortfall comes from an unresolved V gene, and the cause of the rest is unknown. V and J calls and clone size come straight from that table; D and trimming were deduced from the DNA. This sample is represented by around 190,000 clones; 70% to 85% of them were singletons. The ten largest clones add up to roughly 3.2% of the sample.

The rearranged segments are TRBV6-2 or TRBV6-3 and TRBJ2-3; too little of a D gene remains to name it. The sequenced sample consisted of PBMCs or T cells enriched from blood (not recorded which). This TCR came from a woman younger than 45 who had recovered from COVID-19. The nucleotide sequence reads as follows: TGTGCCAGCAGTTACGTTATCGGGTCCACTCTCACAGATACGCAGTATTTT. Translated, this gives CASSYVIGSTLTDTQYF.